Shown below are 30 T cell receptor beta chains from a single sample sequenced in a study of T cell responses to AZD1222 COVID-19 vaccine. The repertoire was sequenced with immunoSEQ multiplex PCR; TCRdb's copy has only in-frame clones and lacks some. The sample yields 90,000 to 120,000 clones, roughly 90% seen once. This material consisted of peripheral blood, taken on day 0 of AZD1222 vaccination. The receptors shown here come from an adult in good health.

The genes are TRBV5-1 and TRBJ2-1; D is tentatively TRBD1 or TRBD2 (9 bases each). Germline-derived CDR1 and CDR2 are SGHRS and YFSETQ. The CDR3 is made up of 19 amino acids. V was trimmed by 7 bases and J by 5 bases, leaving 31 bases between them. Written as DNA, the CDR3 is TGCGCCAGCGGCGGACAGGGGACCTGGGCGAGCGGGAGGAACAATGAGCAGTTCTTC. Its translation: CASGGQGTWASGRNNEQFF.

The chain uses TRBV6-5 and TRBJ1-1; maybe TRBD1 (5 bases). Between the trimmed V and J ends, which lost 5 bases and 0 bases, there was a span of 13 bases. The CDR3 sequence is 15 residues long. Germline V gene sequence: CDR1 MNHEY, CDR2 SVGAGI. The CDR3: CASSPRDGMNTEAFF. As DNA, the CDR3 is TGTGCCAGCAGTCCAAGGGACGGGATGAACACTGAAGCTTTCTTT.

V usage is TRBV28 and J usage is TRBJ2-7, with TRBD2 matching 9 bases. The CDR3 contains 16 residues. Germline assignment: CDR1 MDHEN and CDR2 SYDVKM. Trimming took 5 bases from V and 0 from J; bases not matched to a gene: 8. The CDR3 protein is CASSILLAGSSYEQYF. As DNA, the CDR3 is TGTGCCAGCAGTATCCTCCTAGCGGGAAGCTCCTACGAGCAGTACTTC.

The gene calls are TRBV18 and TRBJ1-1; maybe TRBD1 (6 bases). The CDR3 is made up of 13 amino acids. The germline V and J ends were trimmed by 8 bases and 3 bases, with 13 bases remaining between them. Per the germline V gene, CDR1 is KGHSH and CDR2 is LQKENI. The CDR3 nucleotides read TGTGCCAGCCTCTACGCAGGGGACACTGAAGCTTTCTTT. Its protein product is CASLYAGDTEAFF.

CDR3 amino acids: CASSLVLGGTGELFF. For the CDR3, the DNA is TGTGCCAGCAGCTTAGTATTAGGGGGCACCGGGGAGCTGTTTTTT. The chain couples TRBV7-6 to TRBJ2-2, with D possibly TRBD1 on 6 matching bases. V was trimmed by 1 base and J by 4 bases, leaving 10 bases between them. Germline V CDR1 and CDR2: SGHVS, FNYEAQ. This CDR3 is 15 amino acids long.

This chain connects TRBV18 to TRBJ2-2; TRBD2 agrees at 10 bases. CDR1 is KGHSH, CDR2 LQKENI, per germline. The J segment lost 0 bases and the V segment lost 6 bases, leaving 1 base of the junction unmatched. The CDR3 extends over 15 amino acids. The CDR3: CASSGTSANTGELFF. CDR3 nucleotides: TGTGCCAGCTCTGGGACTAGCGCGAACACCGGGGAGCTGTTTTTT.

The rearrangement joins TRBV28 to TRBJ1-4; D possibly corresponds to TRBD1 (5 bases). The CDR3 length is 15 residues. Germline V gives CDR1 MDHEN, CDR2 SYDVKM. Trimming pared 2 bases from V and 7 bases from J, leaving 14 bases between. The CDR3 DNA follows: TGTGCCAGCAGTTTACTCGCAGGGTCGGGTGAAAAACTGTTTTTT. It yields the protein CASSLLAGSGEKLFF.

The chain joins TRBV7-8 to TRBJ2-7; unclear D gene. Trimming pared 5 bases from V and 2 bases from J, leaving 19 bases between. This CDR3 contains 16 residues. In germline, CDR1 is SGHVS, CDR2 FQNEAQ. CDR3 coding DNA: TGTGCCAGCAGCCCCTACCGGGCACGAAGGGCCTACGAGCAGTACTTC. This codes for CASSPYRARRAYEQYF.

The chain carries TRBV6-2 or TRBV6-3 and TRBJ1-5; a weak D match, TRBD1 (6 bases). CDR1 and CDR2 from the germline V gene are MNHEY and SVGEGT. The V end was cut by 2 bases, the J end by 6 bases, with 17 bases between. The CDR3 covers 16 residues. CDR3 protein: CASSYAPSAGAQPQHF. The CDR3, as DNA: TGTGCCAGCAGTTACGCCCCCTCAGCAGGGGCTCAGCCCCAGCATTTT.

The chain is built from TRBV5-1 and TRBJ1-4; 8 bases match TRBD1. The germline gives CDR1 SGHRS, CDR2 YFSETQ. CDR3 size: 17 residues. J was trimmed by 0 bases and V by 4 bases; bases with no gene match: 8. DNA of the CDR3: TGCGCCAGCAGCAGATCGGGACAGGCTGCAACTAATGAAAAACTGTTTTTT. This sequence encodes CASSRSGQAATNEKLFF.

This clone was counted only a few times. The CDR3 sequence: CASSSGGTGDRQPQHF. Here the CDR3 DNA reads TGTGCCAGCAGTTCCGGCGGGACAGGGGATCGGCAGCCCCAGCATTTT. J is TRBJ1-5 and V is TRBV28; 10 nucleotides align to TRBD1. Looked up from germline, CDR1 is MDHEN and CDR2 is SYDVKM. This CDR3 spans 16 amino acids. The ends lost 4 bases at V and 7 bases at J; junction bases unmatched: 10.

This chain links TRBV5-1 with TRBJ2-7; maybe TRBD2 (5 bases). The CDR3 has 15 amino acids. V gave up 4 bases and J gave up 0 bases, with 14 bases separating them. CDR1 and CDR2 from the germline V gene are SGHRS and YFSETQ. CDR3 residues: CASSPAGSSSYEQYF. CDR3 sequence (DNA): TGCGCCAGCAGCCCGGCGGGCAGTAGCTCCTACGAGCAGTACTTC. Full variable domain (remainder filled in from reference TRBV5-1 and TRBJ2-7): KAGVTQTPRYLIKTRGQQVTLSCSPISGHRSVSWYQQTPGQGLQFLFEYFSETQRNKGNFPGRFSGRQFSNSRSEMNVSTLELGDSALYLCASSPAGSSSYEQYFGPGTRLTVT.

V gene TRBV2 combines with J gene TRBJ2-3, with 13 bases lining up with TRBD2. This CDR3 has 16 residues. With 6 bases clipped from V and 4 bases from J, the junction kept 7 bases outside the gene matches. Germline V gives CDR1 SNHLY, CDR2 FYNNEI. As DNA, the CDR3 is TGTGCCAGCAGGAGGACTAGCGGGAGTTCTGCAGATACGCAGTATTTT. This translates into CASRRTSGSSADTQYF.

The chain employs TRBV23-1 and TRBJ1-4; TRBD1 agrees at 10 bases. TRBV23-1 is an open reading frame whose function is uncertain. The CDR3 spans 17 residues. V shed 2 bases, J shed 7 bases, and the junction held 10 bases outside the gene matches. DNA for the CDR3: TGCGCCAGCAGTCAACCCCCGCCGACAGGGGGCTGTGAAAAACTGTTTTTT. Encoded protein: CASSQPPPTGGCEKLFF.

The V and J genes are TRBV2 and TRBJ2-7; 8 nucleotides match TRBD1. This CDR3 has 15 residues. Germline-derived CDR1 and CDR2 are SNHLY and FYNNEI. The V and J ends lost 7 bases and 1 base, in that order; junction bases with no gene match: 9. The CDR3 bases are TGTGCCAGCACCATACAGGGGGGACTTTCCTACGAGCAGTACTTC. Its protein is CASTIQGGLSYEQYF. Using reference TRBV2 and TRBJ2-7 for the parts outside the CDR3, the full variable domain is EPEVTQTPSHQVTQMGQEVILRCVPISNHLYFYWYRQILGQKVEFLVSFYNNEISEKSEIFDDQFSVERPDGSNFTLKIRSTKLEDSAMYFCASTIQGGLSYEQYFGPGTRLTVT.

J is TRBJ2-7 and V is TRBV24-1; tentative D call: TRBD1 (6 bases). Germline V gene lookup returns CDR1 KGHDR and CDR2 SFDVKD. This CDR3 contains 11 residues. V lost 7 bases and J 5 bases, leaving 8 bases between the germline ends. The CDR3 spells CATRSGDEQYF. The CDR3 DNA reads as TGTGCCACCAGGTCAGGGGACGAGCAGTACTTC.

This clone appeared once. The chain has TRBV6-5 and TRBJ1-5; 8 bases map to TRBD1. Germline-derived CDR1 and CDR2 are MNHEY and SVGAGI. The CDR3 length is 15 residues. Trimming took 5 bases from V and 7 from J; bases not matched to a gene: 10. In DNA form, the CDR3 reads TGTGCCAGCAGTCGAGAGACAGGGGCCAAGCAGCCCCAGCATTTT. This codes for CASSRETGAKQPQHF.

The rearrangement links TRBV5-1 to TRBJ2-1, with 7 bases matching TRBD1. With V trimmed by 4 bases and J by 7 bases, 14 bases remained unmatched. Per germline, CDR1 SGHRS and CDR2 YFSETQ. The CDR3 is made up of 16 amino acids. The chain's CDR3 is CASSPTGQVGANEQFF. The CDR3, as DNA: TGCGCCAGCAGCCCTACCGGACAGGTAGGGGCTAATGAGCAGTTCTTC. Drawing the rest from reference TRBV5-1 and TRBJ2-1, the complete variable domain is KAGVTQTPRYLIKTRGQQVTLSCSPISGHRSVSWYQQTPGQGLQFLFEYFSETQRNKGNFPGRFSGRQFSNSRSEMNVSTLELGDSALYLCASSPTGQVGANEQFFGPGTRLTVL.

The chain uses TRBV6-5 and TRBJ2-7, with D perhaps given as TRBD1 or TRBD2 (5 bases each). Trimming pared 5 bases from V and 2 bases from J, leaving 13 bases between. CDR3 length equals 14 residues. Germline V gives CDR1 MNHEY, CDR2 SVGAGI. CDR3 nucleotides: TGTGCCAGCAGTAGGGACGGACCTACCTACGAGCAGTACTTC. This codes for CASSRDGPTYEQYF.

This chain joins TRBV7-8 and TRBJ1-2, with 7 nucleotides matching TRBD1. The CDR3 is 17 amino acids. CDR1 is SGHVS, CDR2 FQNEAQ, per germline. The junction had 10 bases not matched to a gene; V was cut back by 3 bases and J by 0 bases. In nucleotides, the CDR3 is TGTGCCAGCAGCTTCAGCCCCGGGACAGACGCTAACTATGGCTACACCTTC. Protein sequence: CASSFSPGTDANYGYTF. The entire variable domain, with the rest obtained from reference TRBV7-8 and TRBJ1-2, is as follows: GAGVSQSPRYKVAKRGQDVALRCDPISGHVSLFWYQQALGQGPEFLTYFQNEAQLDKSGLPSDRFFAERPEGSVSTLKIQRTQQEDSAVYLCASSFSPGTDANYGYTFGSGTRLTVV.

The CDR3 bases are TGTGCCAGCAGCCGAGGGGGTCCGGAGTCACCCCTCCACTTT. Amino acid sequence: CASSRGGPESPLHF. The chain uses TRBV7-8 and TRBJ1-6, with a possible D match to TRBD1 (6 bases). Germline assignment: CDR1 SGHVS and CDR2 FQNEAQ. Trimming removed 5 bases from V and 10 bases from J, with 15 bases in between. The CDR3 loop spans 14 amino acids.

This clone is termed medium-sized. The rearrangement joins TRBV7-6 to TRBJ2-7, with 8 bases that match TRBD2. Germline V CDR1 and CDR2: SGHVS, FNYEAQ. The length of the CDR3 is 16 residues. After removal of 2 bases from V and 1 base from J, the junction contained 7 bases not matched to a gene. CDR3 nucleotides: TGTGCCAGCAGCTTATACGGTACTAGCGGATCCTACGAGCAGTACTTC. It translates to CASSLYGTSGSYEQYF.

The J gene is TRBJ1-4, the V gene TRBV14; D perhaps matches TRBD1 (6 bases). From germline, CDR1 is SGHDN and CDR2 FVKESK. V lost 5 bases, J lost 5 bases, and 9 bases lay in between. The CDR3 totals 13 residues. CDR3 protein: CASSWTENEKLFF. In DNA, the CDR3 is TGTGCCAGCAGCTGGACAGAGAATGAAAAACTGTTTTTT.

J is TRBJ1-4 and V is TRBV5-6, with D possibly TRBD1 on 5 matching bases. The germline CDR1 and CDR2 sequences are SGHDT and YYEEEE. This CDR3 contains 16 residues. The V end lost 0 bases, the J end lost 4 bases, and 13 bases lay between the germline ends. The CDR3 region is CASSLGPGTGNEKLFF. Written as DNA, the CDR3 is TGTGCCAGCAGCTTGGGCCCCGGGACGGGTAATGAAAAACTGTTTTTT.

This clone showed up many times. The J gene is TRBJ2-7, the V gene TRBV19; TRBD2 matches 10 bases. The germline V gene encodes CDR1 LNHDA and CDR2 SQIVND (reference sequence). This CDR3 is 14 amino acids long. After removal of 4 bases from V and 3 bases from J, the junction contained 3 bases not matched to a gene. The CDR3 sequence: CASSTGTSVYEQYF. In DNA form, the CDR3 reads TGTGCCAGTAGTACCGGGACTAGCGTCTACGAGCAGTACTTC.

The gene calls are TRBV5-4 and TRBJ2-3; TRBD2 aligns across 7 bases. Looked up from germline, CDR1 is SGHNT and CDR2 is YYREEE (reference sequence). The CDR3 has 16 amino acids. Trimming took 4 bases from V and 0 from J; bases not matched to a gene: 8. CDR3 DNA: TGTGCCAGCAGCAAACTCCGGGGGGAAAGCACAGATACGCAGTATTTT. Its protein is CASSKLRGESTDTQYF.

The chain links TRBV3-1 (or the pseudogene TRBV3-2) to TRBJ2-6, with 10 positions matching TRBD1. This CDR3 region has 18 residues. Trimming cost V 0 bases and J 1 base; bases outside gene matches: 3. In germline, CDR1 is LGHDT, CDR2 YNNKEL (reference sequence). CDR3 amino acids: CASSQEGQGQSGANVLTF. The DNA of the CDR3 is TGTGCCAGCAGCCAAGAGGGACAGGGGCAGTCTGGGGCCAACGTCCTGACTTTC.

CDR3 DNA sequence: TGTGCCAGCAGTTTAAAAGTCGGGGTCAGGGGCGCGAGGGAGACCCAGTACTTC. Translating gives CASSLKVGVRGARETQYF. The V call is TRBV28, the J call TRBJ2-5, with D perhaps matching TRBD1 (6 bases). Germline loops: CDR1 MDHEN, CDR2 SYDVKM. The CDR3 runs to 18 residues. V lost 2 bases and J 5 bases, leaving 24 bases between the germline ends.

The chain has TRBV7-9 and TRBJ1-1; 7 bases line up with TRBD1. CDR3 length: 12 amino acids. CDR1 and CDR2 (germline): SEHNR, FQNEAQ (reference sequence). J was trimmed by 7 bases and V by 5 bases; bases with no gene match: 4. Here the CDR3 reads CASSVRDSEAFF. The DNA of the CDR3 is TGTGCCAGCAGCGTCCGGGACAGTGAAGCTTTCTTT.

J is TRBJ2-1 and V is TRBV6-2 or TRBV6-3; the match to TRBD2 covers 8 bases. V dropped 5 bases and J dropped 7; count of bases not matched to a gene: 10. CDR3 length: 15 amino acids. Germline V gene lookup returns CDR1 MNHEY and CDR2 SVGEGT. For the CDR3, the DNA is TGTGCCAGCAGTCGAGCGGGAGACTCGGGGAATGAGCAGTTCTTC. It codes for CASSRAGDSGNEQFF.